The clone carrying this T cell receptor beta chain came up many times. Its matching antigen is unknown. The record originates from a study of early T cells in non-severe SARS-CoV-2 infection. Study summary: Sequenced material consisted of bulk RNA (from unsorted whole blood), and chains were unpaired.

Study-wide results and limits: Private and CD4 specificities were missed by VDJdb matching, skewed to anti-spike CD8.

The J segment lost 0 bases and the V segment lost 5 bases, leaving 7 bases of the junction unmatched. The germline gives CDR1 SGHVS, CDR2 FQNEAQ. The CDR3 spans 15 residues. In the library, individual cDNA molecules carried attached unique molecular identifiers. TCRdb reprocessed the 5' RACE reads with MiXCR, giving one entry per CDR3 protein. The table shows some 60,000 distinct CDR3 sequences, with more than 8.5% occurring only once. Sequencing was done on a sample of whole blood. The sequence came from an adult who was a healthcare worker with PCR-confirmed SARS-CoV-2 infection or an uninfected control (not recorded which). This chain uses TRBV7-8 with TRBJ2-7; 7 bases are a match to TRBD2. The CDR3 sequence: CASSAPGGYSYEQYF. DNA for the CDR3: TGTGCCAGCAGCGCCCCGGGGGGTTACTCCTACGAGCAGTACTTC.